This is a list of T cell receptor beta chains from one sample in a study of OX40 agonist ivuxolimab in advanced cancers. Repertoires were generated with immunoSEQ multiplex PCR, while TCRdb's copy carries only in-frame clones and drops some. The table has 100,000 to 150,000 clones, 80% to 95% seen once. The input for sequencing was CD4+ or CD8+ T cells sorted from blood, taken in a trial of the OX40 agonist ivuxolimab. The origin of the receptors is an adult with an advanced solid tumor such as melanoma, head and neck, liver or kidney cancer. Both conserved end residues are part of each CDR3. The D gene is left open where the match is weak. The size field is filled for only some rows; it gives once, few, many or a size class.

CDR3nt,CDR3aa,len,abundance,j_gene,v_gene,d_gene
TGTGCCAGCTCACGTGGGACCGACCACACTGAAGCTTTCTTT,CASSRGTDHTEAFF,14,.,TRBJ1-1,TRBV18,.
TGTGCCAGCAGTTCCCTTTTTCGGACTAGCGGTACCGGGGAGCTGTTTTTT,CASSSLFRTSGTGELFF,17,.,TRBJ2-2,TRBV27,TRBD2
TGTGCCAGCACCTTAGCCGGGACTAGCGCCTCCTACGAGCAGTACTTC,CASTLAGTSASYEQYF,16,.,TRBJ2-7,TRBV28,TRBD2
TGTGCCAGCAGCGCATGGGACGGCGCCCAGAGAACCCAGTACTTC,CASSAWDGAQRTQYF,15,.,TRBJ2-5,TRBV5-8,.
TGTGCCAGTAGTCTCACCGGGACACTGGGCTCCTACGAGCAGTACTTC,CASSLTGTLGSYEQYF,16,.,TRBJ2-7,TRBV19,.
TGTGCCAGTAGTAAGGGACAGGGCCACGAGACCCAGTACTTC,CASSKGQGHETQYF,14,.,TRBJ2-5,TRBV19,TRBD1
TGTGCCAGCAGCCTTTCAGGGGGGCGGCACGAGCAGTACTTC,CASSLSGGRHEQYF,14,.,TRBJ2-7,TRBV11-2,.
TGTGCCAGCAGTTTCCGGGACAGGATCGTTTCTGGGGCCAACGTCCTGACTTTC,CASSFRDRIVSGANVLTF,18,.,TRBJ2-6,TRBV27,TRBD1
TGTGCCAGCAGTAGGGGACTTCGCACAGATACGCAGTATTTT,CASSRGLRTDTQYF,14,.,TRBJ2-3,TRBV6-6,.
TGTGCCAGCAGCCGTACAGGGGGTTCTCAGCCCCAGCATTTT,CASSRTGGSQPQHF,14,.,TRBJ1-5,TRBV5-6,TRBD1
TGCGCCAGCAGCCAAGATCCGAGACTAGCGGGCACCGGGGAGCTGTTTTTT,CASSQDPRLAGTGELFF,17,.,TRBJ2-2,TRBV4-3,TRBD2
TGTGCCAGCAGTGTTCACCAAAACACCGGGGAGCTGTTTTTT,CASSVHQNTGELFF,14,.,TRBJ2-2,TRBV6-4,.
TGCGCCAGCAGCGGATGCCAGGGGACAGCCTTTTACTACACCTTC,CASSGCQGTAFYYTF,15,.,TRBJ1-2,TRBV4-1,TRBD1
TGTGCCAGCAGTCCTCGACAGGGGCAGGCGTTGGAAAAACTGTTTTTT,CASSPRQGQALEKLFF,16,.,TRBJ1-4,TRBV28,TRBD1
TGTGCCAGCAGCTTAGCGGGGACGGATACGCAGTATTTT,CASSLAGTDTQYF,13,.,TRBJ2-3,TRBV13,.
TGTGCCACCAGCAGGGGGGGATATCGGGACATCAATCAGCCCCAGCATTTT,CATSRGGYRDINQPQHF,17,.,TRBJ1-5,TRBV15,.
TGTGCCAGCAGCTTACGGCAGGTGAACTACGAGCAGTACTTC,CASSLRQVNYEQYF,14,.,TRBJ2-7,TRBV7-8,.
TGTGCCAGCAGTCCTGGACAGGGCGAAAATCAGCCCCAGCATTTT,CASSPGQGENQPQHF,15,once,TRBJ1-5,TRBV6-6,TRBD1
TGTGCCAGCAGCCCTATCAGCGGGAGTGGGCAGTTCTTC,CASSPISGSGQFF,13,once,TRBJ2-1,TRBV11-2,TRBD2
TGTGTGGCTAAGGGGGCCGCTAGCGGGATGCGCTATGAGCAGTTCTTC,CVAKGAASGMRYEQFF,16,.,TRBJ2-1,TRBV6-6,TRBD2
TGTGCCAGCAGTTTTCCCTTATACAATGAGCAGTTCTTC,CASSFPLYNEQFF,13,.,TRBJ2-1,TRBV28,.
TGCGCCAGCAGCTCTAGCGCTGCAACTAATGAAAAACTGTTTTTT,CASSSSAATNEKLFF,15,.,TRBJ1-4,TRBV5-1,.
TGTGCCAGTAGTACCTTCTCCGGGACAGGCACTTCTGGCTACACCTTC,CASSTFSGTGTSGYTF,16,once,TRBJ1-2,TRBV19,TRBD1
TGTGCCAGCAGTGCGGACAGGGGCTCCTACGAGCAGTACTTC,CASSADRGSYEQYF,14,.,TRBJ2-7,TRBV6-1,TRBD1
TGTGCCAGCAGCCCCACTAGCCCTCGGGGGATCGGGGAGCTGTTTTTT,CASSPTSPRGIGELFF,16,once,TRBJ2-2,TRBV7-9,.
TGTGCCAGCAGCCTACAAGCAACTAATGAAAAACTGTTTTTT,CASSLQATNEKLFF,14,.,TRBJ1-4,TRBV11-2,.
TGTGCCAGCAGCTTAGGGGGTCAGCGTAATCAGCCCCAGCATTTT,CASSLGGQRNQPQHF,15,.,TRBJ1-5,TRBV7-2,.
TGTGCCAGCAGTCCTCCCGACAGGGCCGATCAGCCCCAGCATTTT,CASSPPDRADQPQHF,15,.,TRBJ1-5,TRBV27,TRBD1
TGTGCCAGCAGCTTAGAGTCTAGCACAGATACGCAGTATTTT,CASSLESSTDTQYF,14,.,TRBJ2-3,TRBV11-2,.
TGCAGTGTGTGGCAGGGATACGAGCAGTACTTC,CSVWQGYEQYF,11,few,TRBJ2-7,TRBV20-1,.
TGTGCCAGCAGTTGGGACATCGGGTCATATGAGCAGTTCTTC,CASSWDIGSYEQFF,14,.,TRBJ2-1,TRBV6-5,.
TGTGCCAGCAGCTCGGGACTAGCGGGAGGGCCGTACTTC,CASSSGLAGGPYF,13,.,TRBJ2-5,TRBV7-2,TRBD2
TGTGCCAGCAGTTCGTTGGCGACGACAGGTTACACTGAAGCTTTCTTT,CASSSLATTGYTEAFF,16,.,TRBJ1-1,TRBV6-5,.
TGTGCCAGCAGCCCCACCGGACTGGCCACCGGGGAGCTGTTTTTT,CASSPTGLATGELFF,15,.,TRBJ2-2,TRBV14,.
TGTGCCAGCAGCTTCGGGGGCCCGAGGAGCTCCTACAATAAGCAGTTCTTC,CASSFGGPRSSYNKQFF,17,.,TRBJ2-1,TRBV11-1,.
TGTGCCAGTAGTATAGACAAAACGGGAGGTAGAAACGAGCAGTACTTC,CASSIDKTGGRNEQYF,16,.,TRBJ2-7,TRBV19,TRBD2
TGTGCCAGCAGCTGGCGAGCAGGGGAGAAGAACACTGAAGCTTTCTTT,CASSWRAGEKNTEAFF,16,.,TRBJ1-1,TRBV28,.
TGTGCCAGCAGCTTTCCCAGCGTTTACAATGAGCAGTTCTTC,CASSFPSVYNEQFF,14,.,TRBJ2-1,TRBV5-8,.
TGTGCCAGCAGTCCTCCCCCTTGGGGGAATGAGCAGTTCTTC,CASSPPPWGNEQFF,14,.,TRBJ2-1,TRBV27,.
TGCAGCGTTGGGAGTGGAGAGACCCAGTACTTC,CSVGSGETQYF,11,.,TRBJ2-5,TRBV29-1,.
TGCACCAGCAGCCAAGATCAAGGGCGGGAGGGATTCTCCTACGAGCAGTACTTC,CTSSQDQGREGFSYEQYF,18,.,TRBJ2-7,TRBV1,.
TGTGCCAGCAGTTTATTAGGTCAGCCCCAGCATTTT,CASSLLGQPQHF,12,many,TRBJ1-5,TRBV27,.
TGTGCCAGCAGCCTCGGGCCCGGCTACAATGAGCAGTTCTTC,CASSLGPGYNEQFF,14,.,TRBJ2-1,TRBV7-9,.
TGCGCCAGCAGCAGGACAGCCGCGGCGAACACCGGGGAGCTGTTTTTT,CASSRTAAANTGELFF,16,.,TRBJ2-2,TRBV5-1,.
TGTGCCAGCAGCCCCCCCGGGGGGCTTTATGAAAAACTGTTTTTT,CASSPPGGLYEKLFF,15,.,TRBJ1-4,TRBV9,.
TGTGCCAGCACCCAACTTAGTACAGGAACGTATGGCTACACCTTC,CASTQLSTGTYGYTF,15,.,TRBJ1-2,TRBV7-2,.
TGTGCCAGCAGGGACAGCACAGATACGCAGTATTTT,CASRDSTDTQYF,12,.,TRBJ2-3,TRBV2,.
TGTGCCAGCTCGACCGTGGAGCAGGTCTTGGTAGAGACCCAGTACTTC,CASSTVEQVLVETQYF,16,.,TRBJ2-5,TRBV18,.